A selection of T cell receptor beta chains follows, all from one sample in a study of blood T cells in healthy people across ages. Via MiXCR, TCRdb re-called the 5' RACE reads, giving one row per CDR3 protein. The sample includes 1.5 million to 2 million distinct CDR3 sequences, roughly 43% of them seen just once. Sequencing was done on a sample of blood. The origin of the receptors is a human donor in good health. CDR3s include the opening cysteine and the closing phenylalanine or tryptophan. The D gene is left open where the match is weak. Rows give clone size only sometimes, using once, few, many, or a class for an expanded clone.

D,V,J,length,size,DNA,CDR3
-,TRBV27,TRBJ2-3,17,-,TGTGCCAGCAGTGGTATCGGTACAGGAGTGGCCACAGATACGCAGTATTTT,CASSGIGTGVATDTQYF
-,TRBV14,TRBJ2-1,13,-,TGTGCCAGCAGCCAAGAGCGGACGAATGAGCAGTTCTTC,CASSQERTNEQFF
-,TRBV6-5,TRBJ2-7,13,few,TGTGCCAGCAGTTACTCCGAGGCCTACGAGCAGTACTTC,CASSYSEAYEQYF
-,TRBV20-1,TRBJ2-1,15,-,TGCAGTGCTAGAGTAAGGGACACGCTCTACAATGAGCAGTTCTTC,CSARVRDTLYNEQFF
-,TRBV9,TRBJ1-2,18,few,TGTGCCAGCAGCTCCACCGGAGAAGGGGACCGGTCCACCTATGGCTACACCTTC,CASSSTGEGDRSTYGYTF
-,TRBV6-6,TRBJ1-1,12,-,TGTGTCAGCAGGGAGACCAACACTGAAGCTTTCTTT,CVSRETNTEAFF
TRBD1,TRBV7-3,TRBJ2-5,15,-,TGTGCCAGCAGCCGAGGGACAGGGGGCGTGGAGGCCCAGTACTTC,CASSRGTGGVEAQYF
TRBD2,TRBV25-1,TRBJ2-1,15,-,TGTGCCAGCAGTAAGTCCAGCGGGAAACAAGAGACCCAGTTCTTC,CASSKSSGKQETQFF
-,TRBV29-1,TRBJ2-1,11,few,TGCAGCGTTCCCACTGGAGTAGCGCAGTTCTTC,CSVPTGVAQFF
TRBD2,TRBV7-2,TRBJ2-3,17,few,TGTGCCAGCAGCTTATTGGGCGGGAGTATCGGCACAGATACGCAGTATTTT,CASSLLGGSIGTDTQYF
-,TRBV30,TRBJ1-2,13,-,TGTGCCTGGAGTGCTACCAGGGAAACTGGCTACACCTTC,CAWSATRETGYTF
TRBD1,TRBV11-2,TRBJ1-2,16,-,TGTGCCAGCAGCCCTGAGGACAGGGGGCAGGTCTATGGCTACACCTTC,CASSPEDRGQVYGYTF
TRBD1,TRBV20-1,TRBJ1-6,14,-,TGCAGTGCTAGAGCGGACAGGGCAAATTCACCCCTCCACTTT,CSARADRANSPLHF
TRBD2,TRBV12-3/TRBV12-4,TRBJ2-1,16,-,TGTGCCAGCAGAGATCTAGCGGGGAGAGCCCACAATGAGCAGTTCTTC,CASRDLAGRAHNEQFF
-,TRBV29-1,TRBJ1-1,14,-,TGCAGCGTGGGTACACAGGGCCGCGGAACTGAAGCTTTCTTT,CSVGTQGRGTEAFF
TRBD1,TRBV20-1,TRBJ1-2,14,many,TGCAGTGCTCCCGGGACAGTATCTAACTATGGCTACACCTTC,CSAPGTVSNYGYTF
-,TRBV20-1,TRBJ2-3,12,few,TGCAGTGTCCTTGCTAGGGCGAATACGCAGTATTTT,CSVLARANTQYF
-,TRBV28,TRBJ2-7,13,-,TGTGCCGGCAGTTTAAATTGGCAGGGTGAGCAGTACTTC,CAGSLNWQGEQYF
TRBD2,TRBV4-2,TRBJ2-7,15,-,TGTGCCAGCAGCCAAGATGGCGGGGGTTTCTACGAGCAGTACTTC,CASSQDGGGFYEQYF
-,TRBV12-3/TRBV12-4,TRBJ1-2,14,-,TGTGCCAGCAGCATCCGGGTCGATAAATATGGCTACACCTTC,CASSIRVDKYGYTF
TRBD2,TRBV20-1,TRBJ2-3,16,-,TGCAGTGCTCCGGGACTAGCGGGGGGTACGACAGATACGCAGTATTTT,CSAPGLAGGTTDTQYF
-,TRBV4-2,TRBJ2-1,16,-,TGTGCCAGCAGCCAAGATCTCGGGGGCCATTACAATGAGCAGTTCTTC,CASSQDLGGHYNEQFF
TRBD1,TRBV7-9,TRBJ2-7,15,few,TGTGCCAGCAGCCAAAAACAGGGGGGATCCTACGAGCAGTACTTC,CASSQKQGGSYEQYF
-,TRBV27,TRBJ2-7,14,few,TGTGCCAGCAGAACGGGACGGGACTCCTACGAGCAGTACTTC,CASRTGRDSYEQYF
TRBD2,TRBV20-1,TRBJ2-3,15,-,TGCAGTGCTATCGGTAGCGGGGGGACGGGAGATACGCAGTATTTT,CSAIGSGGTGDTQYF
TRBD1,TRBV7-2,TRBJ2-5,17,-,TGTGCCAGCAGCTTAGGGGCAGGGGGCGGCTCACAAGAGACCCAGTACTTC,CASSLGAGGGSQETQYF
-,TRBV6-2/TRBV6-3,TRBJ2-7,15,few,TGTGCCAGCAGCCGCGGTCAGATCCTAGCCTACGAGCAGTACTTC,CASSRGQILAYEQYF
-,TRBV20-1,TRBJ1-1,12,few,TGCAGTGCTCAACCGAGGAACACTGAAGCTTTCTTT,CSAQPRNTEAFF
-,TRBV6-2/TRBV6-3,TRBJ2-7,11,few,TGTGCCAGCAGTTACGGAACGGTGCAGTACTTC,CASSYGTVQYF
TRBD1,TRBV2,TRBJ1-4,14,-,TGTGCCAGCAGTAAGAGGACAGGAGGTGAAAAACTGTTTTTT,CASSKRTGGEKLFF
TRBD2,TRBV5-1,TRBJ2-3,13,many,TGTGCCAGCAGTTTAGCGGGGGAAGATACGCAGTATTTT,CASSLAGEDTQYF
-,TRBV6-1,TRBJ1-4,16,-,TGTGCCAGCAGCCTCAGGCCGAATCCAACTAATGAAAAACTGTTTTTT,CASSLRPNPTNEKLFF
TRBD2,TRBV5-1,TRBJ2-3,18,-,TGCGCCAGCGGCCCCGGGACTAGCGGACTTACTAGCACAGATACGCAGTATTTT,CASGPGTSGLTSTDTQYF
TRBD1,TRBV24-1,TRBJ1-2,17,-,TGTGCCACCAGTGATTCCACAGGGGGCAGATATAACTATGGCTACACCTTC,CATSDSTGGRYNYGYTF
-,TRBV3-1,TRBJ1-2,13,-,TGTGCCAGCAGCCTTCGGGATCCTTATGGCTACACCTTC,CASSLRDPYGYTF
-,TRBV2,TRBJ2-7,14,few,TGTGCCAGCAGTGTACAACCGCGCTTCGACGAGCAGTACTTC,CASSVQPRFDEQYF
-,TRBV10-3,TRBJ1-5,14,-,TGTGCCATCCTGGCAGGGGTCAGCAATCAGCCCCAGCATTTT,CAILAGVSNQPQHF
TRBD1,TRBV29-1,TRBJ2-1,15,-,TGCAGCGTTGAAGGAGAGGAGACAGGGGGGAATGAGCAGTTCTTC,CSVEGEETGGNEQFF
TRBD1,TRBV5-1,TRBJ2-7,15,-,TGCGCCAGCAGCTTGGAGTCAGGGGGTTATGACGAGCAGTACTTC,CASSLESGGYDEQYF
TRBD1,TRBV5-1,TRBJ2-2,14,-,TGCGCCAGCAGCATAAACCAGGGGGCCGGGGAGCTGTTTTTT,CASSINQGAGELFF
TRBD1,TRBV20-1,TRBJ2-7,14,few,TGCAGTGCTAAAAGACAGGGTCCTTCATACGAGCAGTACTTC,CSAKRQGPSYEQYF
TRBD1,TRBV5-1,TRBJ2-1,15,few,TGCGCCAGCAGCTCCGGGACAGGGGGGTTCGATGAGCAGTTCTTC,CASSSGTGGFDEQFF
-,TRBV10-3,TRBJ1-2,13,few,TGTGCCATCAGTGAGACAGGGCGAGGAGGCTACACCTTC,CAISETGRGGYTF
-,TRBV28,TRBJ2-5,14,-,TGTGCCAGCAGTCCCGTGGAGTTGAGGGAGACCCAGTACTTC,CASSPVELRETQYF
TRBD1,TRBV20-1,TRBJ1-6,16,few,TGCAGTGCTAGTTGGGGTGCCGGGACAGAGGGTTCACCCCTCCACTTT,CSASWGAGTEGSPLHF
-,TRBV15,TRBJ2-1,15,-,TGTGCCACCAGCAGAGATCGGAGGAGCTTTCATGAGCAGTTCTTC,CATSRDRRSFHEQFF
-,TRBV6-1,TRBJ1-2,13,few,TGTGCCAGCAGTGAAAAACTGCTCGGGGGCTACACCTTC,CASSEKLLGGYTF
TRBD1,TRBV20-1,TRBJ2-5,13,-,TGCAGTGCTACACAGGGGGATAGGCAGACCCAGTACTTC,CSATQGDRQTQYF
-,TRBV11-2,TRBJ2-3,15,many,TGTGCCAGCAGCTCGGTTAGGGGTTGGCAAGATACGCAGTATTTT,CASSSVRGWQDTQYF
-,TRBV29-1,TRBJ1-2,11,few,TGCAGCGTTGTAACAGCCTATGGCTACACCTTC,CSVVTAYGYTF
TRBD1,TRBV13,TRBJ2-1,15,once,TGTGCCAGCAGCCCCCAGGGGGCTGAAGGCAATGAGCAGTTCTTC,CASSPQGAEGNEQFF
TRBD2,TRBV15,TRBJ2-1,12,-,TGTGCCACCAGCAGAGATGGGGGGGTCCAGTTCTTC,CATSRDGGVQFF
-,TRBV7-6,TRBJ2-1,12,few,TGTGCCAGCAGCTTCCCACTGGGTGAGCAGTTCTTC,CASSFPLGEQFF
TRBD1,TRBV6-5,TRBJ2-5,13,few,TGTGCCAGCAGGAGGGGGCTACGGGAGACCCAGTACTTC,CASRRGLRETQYF
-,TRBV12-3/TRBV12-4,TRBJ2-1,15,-,TGTGCCAGCAGCCTACTCCGGGAAGGCTACAATGAGCAGTTCTTC,CASSLLREGYNEQFF